The 16 T cell receptor beta chains reported below all come from one sample, sequenced in a study of PD-1 blockade in classical Hodgkin lymphoma. The table came from immunoSEQ multiplex PCR; TCRdb's copy has only in-frame clones and leaves some out. The sample lists tens of thousands of clones; approximately 90% were seen once. Every patient experienced relapse after autologous stem cell transplantation, and brentuximab vedotin exposure varied. This specimen consisted of peripheral blood mononuclear cells (PBMCs), obtained at baseline. All receptors come from a human donor with classical Hodgkin lymphoma.

The genes are TRBV30 and TRBJ2-5; 7 bases map to TRBD1. V shed 7 bases, J shed 2 bases, and the junction held 19 bases outside the gene matches. This CDR3 contains 17 residues. The germline V gene has CDR1 GTSNPN and CDR2 SVGIG (reference sequence). CDR3 DNA sequence: TGTGCCTCCACCCACCTTGGGACAGTGTTCGGACAAGAGACCCAGTACTTC. Its protein product is CASTHLGTVFGQETQYF.

The J gene is TRBJ2-5, the V gene TRBV7-9, with D possibly matching TRBD1 (6 bases). The CDR3 runs 16 residues. V was cut by 2 bases and J by 2 bases, with 15 bases left in between. CDR1 is SEHNR, CDR2 FQNEAQ, per germline (reference sequence). CDR3 protein: CASSLRTGRGQETQYF. The CDR3 DNA sequence: TGTGCCAGCAGCTTAAGAACAGGGCGAGGGCAAGAGACCCAGTACTTC. The full variable domain, with the rest looked up from reference TRBV7-9 and TRBJ2-5, is DTGVSQNPRHKITKRGQNVTFRCDPISEHNRLYWYRQTLGQGPEFLTYFQNEAQLEKSRLLSDRFSAERPKGSFSTLEIQRTEQGDSAMYLCASSLRTGRGQETQYFGPGTRLLVL.

This clone was detected only a few times. The chain employs TRBV4-2 and TRBJ2-7; D unresolved. Looked up from germline, CDR1 is LGHNA and CDR2 is YNFKEQ. The CDR3 is made up of 13 amino acids. The ends were cut back, 0 bases at V and 4 bases at J, with 7 bases in the middle. CDR3 DNA: TGTGCCAGCAGCCAAGACGACTCATACGAGCAGTACTTC. The encoded protein is CASSQDDSYEQYF.

This clone was seen only once. The chain carries TRBV19 and TRBJ2-1; D gene ambiguous. The CDR3 loop spans 13 amino acids. Trimming stripped 4 bases from V and 4 bases from J, with 8 bases between. Germline V gene data show CDR1 as LNHDA and CDR2 as SQIVND (reference sequence). CDR3 DNA: TGTGCCAGTAGTAATGCAGCATACAATGAGCAGTTCTTC. Its protein product is CASSNAAYNEQFF.

The chain combines TRBV6-1 with TRBJ2-3; the match to TRBD1 covers 10 bases. Germline V gene sequence: CDR1 MNHNS, CDR2 SASEGT. V trimming: 9 bases; J trimming: 4 bases; junction bases outside the gene matches: 7. The CDR3 extends over 14 amino acids. This CDR3 is CASSRDRGSDTQYF. In nucleotides, the CDR3 is TGTGCCAGTTCCCGGGACAGGGGATCAGATACGCAGTATTTT.

This chain joins TRBV7-3 and TRBJ1-3; 7 bases align to TRBD1. The V gene end was trimmed by 2 bases and the J gene end by 1 base; junction bases not matched to a gene: 2. The CDR3 consists of 15 residues. Germline values: CDR1 SGHTA, CDR2 FQGTGA. Here the CDR3 reads CASSLSTGSGNTIYF. In DNA form, the CDR3 reads TGTGCCAGCAGCTTATCGACAGGGTCTGGAAACACCATATATTTT.

The chain employs TRBV13 and TRBJ2-7, with D possibly TRBD1 on 5 matching bases. The V gene's germline CDR1 is PRHDT and CDR2 FYEKMQ (reference sequence). Trimming left V 6 bases short and J 6 bases short, with 12 bases between. The CDR3 has 12 residues. The CDR3 nucleotides are TGTGCCAGCAGACGGCAGGGTATCGAGCAGTACTTC. Translated, it gives CASRRQGIEQYF.

V and J are TRBV11-2 and TRBJ1-2, with 9 bases aligning to TRBD1. The CDR3 spans 14 residues. CDR1 is SGHAT and CDR2 is FQNNGV in the germline V gene. V shed 0 bases and J 6 bases; nucleotides not matched to a gene: 2. CDR3 coding DNA: TGTGCCAGCAGCTTAGAGGGACAGGGTAATGGCTACACCTTC. Translating it yields CASSLEGQGNGYTF. Combining the CDR3 with reference TRBV11-2 and TRBJ1-2 gives the whole variable domain EAGVAQSPRYKIIEKRQSVAFWCNPISGHATLYWYQQILGQGPKLLIQFQNNGVVDDSQLPKDRFSAERLKGVDSTLKIQPAKLEDSAVYLCASSLEGQGNGYTFGSGTRLTVV.

In its sample, this clone was seen once. The V gene is TRBV2, the J gene TRBJ2-5; D is unclear. The CDR3 extends over 12 amino acids. From germline, CDR1 is SNHLY and CDR2 FYNNEI. Trimming removed 6 bases at V and 4 bases at J, with 9 bases between. CDR3 in amino acids: CASSAPGETQYF. For the CDR3, the DNA is TGTGCCAGCAGCGCTCCTGGAGAGACCCAGTACTTC.

The chain links TRBV11-2 to TRBJ2-3; perhaps TRBD1 as D (5 bases). The CDR3 contains 15 residues. The V end was cut by 4 bases, the J end by 2 bases, with 13 bases between. Per germline, CDR1 SGHAT and CDR2 FQNNGV. The CDR3 DNA reads as TGTGCCAGCAGCTCAAGGGGCAGAATCACAGATACGCAGTATTTT. Translating gives CASSSRGRITDTQYF.

This clone was counted a single time. The CDR3 loop is CASSRGKYNEQFF. The CDR3 bases are TGTGCCAGCTCAAGGGGGAAATACAATGAGCAGTTCTTC. The chain couples TRBV18 to TRBJ2-1; D possibly corresponds to TRBD1 (6 bases). CDR1 is KGHSH and CDR2 is LQKENI in the germline V gene. The V end was cut by 5 bases, the J end by 4 bases, with 9 bases between. The CDR3 is 13 amino acids. Full variable domain (remainder filled in from reference TRBV18 and TRBJ2-1): NAGVMQNPRHLVRRRGQEARLRCSPMKGHSHVYWYRQLPEEGLKFMVYLQKENIIDESGMPKERFSAEFPKEGPSILRIQQVVRGDSAAYFCASSRGKYNEQFFGPGTRLTVL.

There are a few counts of this clone. The chain joins TRBV18 to TRBJ2-2, with TRBD2 matching 13 bases. Germline V gene sequence: CDR1 KGHSH, CDR2 LQKENI. This CDR3 comprises 17 residues. Trimming removed 3 bases from V and 0 bases from J; junction bases left unmatched: 1. The CDR3 sequence: CASSPTSGGSNTGELFF. Here the CDR3 DNA reads TGTGCCAGCTCACCGACTAGCGGGGGGTCGAACACCGGGGAGCTGTTTTTT.

V gene TRBV6-5 combines with J gene TRBJ1-2; a possible D gene is TRBD1 (5 bases). Trimming took off 2 bases at V and 7 bases at J, with 17 bases between the two ends. Germline V gene lookup returns CDR1 MNHEY and CDR2 SVGAGI. This CDR3 region has 15 residues. The CDR3 region is CASSYTEPGTSGYTF. The DNA for the CDR3 is TGTGCCAGCAGTTACACTGAACCAGGGACGAGTGGCTACACCTTC.

V gene TRBV11-2 combines with J gene TRBJ2-4; D uncertain. Germline CDR1 SGHAT, CDR2 FQNNGV. With 2 bases removed from V and 4 bases from J, the gap between germline ends came to 3 bases. The CDR3 spans 12 residues. The CDR3 DNA is TGTGCCAGCAGCTTAAGGAAAAACATTCAGTACTTC. Protein sequence: CASSLRKNIQYF.

V is TRBV5-1 and J is TRBJ2-5, with TRBD2 matching 10 bases. The CDR3 length is 17 residues. Germline V gene data show CDR1 as SGHRS and CDR2 as YFSETQ. V shed 0 bases and J 5 bases; nucleotides not matched to a gene: 10. In nucleotides, the CDR3 is TGCGCCAGCAGCTTGGACCCAGCGGGGGGGCAGGCGGAGACCCAGTACTTC. This gives the protein CASSLDPAGGQAETQYF. Looking up the rest from reference TRBV5-1 and TRBJ2-5 gives the full variable domain: KAGVTQTPRYLIKTRGQQVTLSCSPISGHRSVSWYQQTPGQGLQFLFEYFSETQRNKGNFPGRFSGRQFSNSRSEMNVSTLELGDSALYLCASSLDPAGGQAETQYFGPGTRLLVL.

The chain has TRBV11-2 and TRBJ2-3, with 9 bases identical to TRBD1. CDR1 is SGHAT and CDR2 is FQNNGV in the germline V gene. The ends lost 4 bases at V and 4 bases at J; junction bases unmatched: 12. The CDR3 totals 17 residues. CDR3 sequence reads: CASSSPAGTGLADTQYF. DNA for the CDR3: TGTGCCAGCAGCTCCCCAGCCGGGACAGGGCTTGCAGATACGCAGTATTTT.